This passage covers 32 T cell receptor beta chains from one sample sequenced in a study of blood T cell repertoires in COVID-19. Sequencing was performed with immunoSEQ multiplex PCR; in TCRdb, only in-frame clones are kept and a portion is missing. The sample carries 26,000 or so clones, 90% to 95% recorded once. Sequenced sample: peripheral blood. These receptor sequences come from a human donor with active COVID-19. The donor label of this sample is uncertain.

V usage is TRBV19 and J usage is TRBJ2-2; 10 nucleotides align to TRBD2. V shed 9 bases and J 5 bases; nucleotides not matched to a gene: 6. Per germline, CDR1 LNHDA and CDR2 SQIVND (reference sequence). The CDR3 loop spans 14 amino acids. The CDR3 DNA sequence: TGTGCCAGCGGAGGACTAGCGGAGACCGGGGAGCTGTTTTTT. It specifies CASGGLAETGELFF.

This chain uses TRBV6-2 or TRBV6-3 with TRBJ1-1; possibly TRBD1 for D (6 bases). Between the trimmed V and J ends, which lost 5 bases and 1 base, there was a span of 14 bases. The CDR3 length is 15 residues. The germline V gene has CDR1 MNHEY and CDR2 SVGEGT. The CDR3 region is CASSSGRTANTEAFF. DNA for the CDR3: TGTGCCAGCAGTAGCGGTAGGACAGCGAACACTGAAGCTTTCTTT.

The rearrangement joins TRBV14 to TRBJ2-1, with 16 bases matching TRBD2. The V gene's germline CDR1 is SGHDN and CDR2 FVKESK. The CDR3 contains 15 residues. V lost 1 base and J lost 11; bases outside the gene matches: 2. As DNA, the CDR3 is TGTGCCAGCAGCCAAGGGGGACTAGCGGGAGGGAAGCAGTTCTTC. Encoded protein: CASSQGGLAGGKQFF.

This clone has more than one count but fewer than ten. The rearrangement links TRBV5-8 to TRBJ2-1; tentatively, D is TRBD2 (6 bases). V dropped 5 bases and J dropped 10 bases, with 22 bases sitting between them. This CDR3 is built from 15 residues. CDR1 and CDR2 from the germline V gene are SGHTS and YDEGEE. In nucleotides, the CDR3 is TGTGCCAGCAGTAAGGGACTTCTCGGAGGCGTGGAGCAGTTCTTC. It is translated as CASSKGLLGGVEQFF.

The rearrangement joins TRBV19 to TRBJ2-1, with D uncertain. V lost 2 bases and J lost 0, with 8 bases in between. This CDR3 region has 15 residues. CDR1 is LNHDA, CDR2 SQIVND, per germline (reference sequence). The CDR3 coding sequence is TGTGCCAGTAGTATACCCTTGAGCTCCTACAATGAGCAGTTCTTC. Amino acids: CASSIPLSSYNEQFF.

The V call is TRBV19, the J call TRBJ2-3; 7 bases agree with TRBD1. Trimming took 6 bases from V and 6 from J; bases not matched to a gene: 0. The length of the CDR3 is 11 residues. Germline CDR1 reads LNHDA; CDR2 reads SQIVND (reference sequence). Here the CDR3 reads CASSRGDTQYF. The DNA for the CDR3 is TGTGCCAGTAGCAGGGGGGATACGCAGTATTTT.

This clone was counted a few times. The V call is TRBV7-8, the J call TRBJ1-1, with TRBD1 as a possible D gene (6 bases). Germline-derived CDR1 and CDR2 are SGHVS and FQNEAQ. The CDR3 is 14 residues long. Trimming took 4 bases from V and 1 from J, leaving 10 bases between them. DNA for the CDR3: TGTGCCAGCAGCTCAGGGGCGGCGAACACTGAAGCTTTCTTT. Translated, it gives CASSSGAANTEAFF.

The CDR3 region has the DNA TGTGCCAGCAGTCGTCGGGACAGGGGTTCCGGCAGTGACACTGAAGCTTTCTTT. As protein: CASSRRDRGSGSDTEAFF. The chain recombines TRBV6-6 with TRBJ1-1, with 10 bases matching TRBD1. Losses at the gene ends were 5 bases for V and 3 bases for J; bases not matched to a gene: 15. CDR1 is MNHNY, CDR2 SVGAGI, per germline (reference sequence). This CDR3 comprises 18 residues.

This chain joins TRBV7-2 and TRBJ2-1, with D possibly TRBD2 on 7 matching bases. V lost 5 bases and J 4 bases, leaving 15 bases between the germline ends. Germline V gene data show CDR1 as SGHTA and CDR2 as FQGNSA. The CDR3 runs to 15 residues. CDR3 region: CASSRGGDKYNEQFF. The CDR3, as DNA: TGTGCCAGCAGCAGGGGGGGGGATAAATACAATGAGCAGTTCTTC.

The chain joins TRBV7-9 to TRBJ2-3; 10 bases agree with TRBD2. Germline V CDR1 and CDR2: SEHNR, FQNEAQ (reference sequence). This CDR3 contains 16 residues. Unmatched junction bases numbered 8, after V lost 7 bases and J lost 1 base. CDR3 DNA sequence: TGTGCCAGCACCCCGGCCCTAGCGGGGGGCACAGATACGCAGTATTTT. Translating gives CASTPALAGGTDTQYF.

The V call is TRBV11-2, the J call TRBJ2-2; perhaps TRBD2 as D (6 bases). The V end was cut by 2 bases, the J end by 4 bases, with 23 bases between. This CDR3 has 19 residues. From germline, CDR1 is SGHAT and CDR2 FQNNGV. DNA for the CDR3: TGTGCCAGCAGCTTATCACCCGGGGGAGTAGTAATAGGCACCGGGGAGCTGTTTTTT. This gives the protein CASSLSPGGVVIGTGELFF.

This chain connects TRBV7-9 to TRBJ2-7; 7 bases line up with TRBD1. The germline gives CDR1 SEHNR, CDR2 FQNEAQ (reference sequence). This CDR3 is built from 18 residues. Germline trimming cut 2 bases from V and 4 bases from J; bases unmatched to any gene: 17. CDR3 sequence reads: CASSLLFSTHRGGYEQYF. Written as DNA, the CDR3 is TGTGCCAGCAGCTTACTATTTTCCACTCACAGGGGTGGTTACGAGCAGTACTTC.

The chain carries TRBV29-1 and TRBJ2-3, with TRBD1 as a possible D gene (7 bases). The CDR3 is 18 residues long. Deletions cut 2 bases from V and 5 bases from J, with 26 bases between. Germline lookup yields CDR1 SQVTM and CDR2 ANQGSEA. The CDR3 DNA is TGCAGCGTTGAACCTGACAGGGACGAACGGGAGTTGAGAGATACGCAGTATTTT. This codes for CSVEPDRDERELRDTQYF.

This chain links TRBV5-4 with TRBJ2-5; perhaps TRBD1 as D (5 bases). Germline-derived CDR1 and CDR2 are SGHNT and YYREEE (reference sequence). Trimming removed 2 bases from V and 1 base from J, with 9 bases in between. This CDR3 has 14 residues. DNA of the CDR3: TGTGCCAGCAGCTTCCTGACAGCCCAAGAGACCCAGTACTTC. This sequence encodes CASSFLTAQETQYF.

The chain has TRBV6-4 and TRBJ2-3; TRBD2 matches 7 bases. The CDR3 totals 17 residues. From germline, CDR1 is MRHNA and CDR2 SNTAGT. Trimming cost V 1 base and J 6 bases; bases outside gene matches: 13. The CDR3 protein is CASSDYPTSLSADTQYF. DNA for the CDR3: TGTGCCAGCAGTGACTATCCGACTAGCCTTAGCGCGGATACGCAGTATTTT.

This chain connects TRBV24-1 to TRBJ2-1, with D tentatively TRBD2 (6 bases). The CDR3 extends over 14 amino acids. Per germline, CDR1 KGHDR and CDR2 SFDVKD. Trimming pared 1 base from V and 8 bases from J, leaving 11 bases between. The DNA for the CDR3 is TGTGCCACCAGTGATTTCCTAGCGAGCGATGAGCAGTTCTTC. Protein sequence: CATSDFLASDEQFF.

The chain employs TRBV24-1 and TRBJ1-3; D is perhaps TRBD1 (6 bases). The CDR3 totals 16 residues. With 4 bases removed from V and 0 bases from J, the gap between germline ends came to 12 bases. The germline V gene has CDR1 KGHDR and CDR2 SFDVKD. The CDR3 coding sequence is TGTGCCACCAGTGACCCGACAGGACCCTCTGGAAACACCATATATTTT. Translated: CATSDPTGPSGNTIYF.

This clone was detected only once. The chain is built from TRBV5-6 and TRBJ2-7; possible D gene TRBD1, 5 bases. Trimming left V 2 bases short and J 2 bases short, with 5 bases between. Germline V gene sequence: CDR1 SGHDT, CDR2 YYEEEE. This CDR3 region has 12 residues. The CDR3 bases are TGTGCCAGCAGCTTAGGGGCCTACGAGCAGTACTTC. It yields the protein CASSLGAYEQYF.

This chain links TRBV30 with TRBJ1-2; 8 positions agree with TRBD1. Germline trimming cut 1 base from V and 1 base from J; bases unmatched to any gene: 2. CDR3 length: 14 residues. Germline V lookup: CDR1 GTSNPN, CDR2 SVGIG (reference sequence). CDR3 coding DNA: TGTGCCTGGAGTGGGGACAGGAGTAACTATGGCTACACCTTC. Residues: CAWSGDRSNYGYTF. The variable domain in full, completed from reference TRBV30 and TRBJ1-2, reads SQTIHQWPATLVQPVGSPLSLECTVEGTSNPNLYWYRQAAGRGLQLLFYSVGIGQISSEVPQNLSASRPQDRQFILSSKKLLLSDSGFYLCAWSGDRSNYGYTFGSGTRLTVV.

This clone was detected once. This chain uses TRBV19 with TRBJ2-4, with 8 bases matching TRBD2. Trimming took 5 bases from V and 0 from J; bases not matched to a gene: 6. Germline V gene data show CDR1 as LNHDA and CDR2 as SQIVND (reference sequence). The CDR3 has 16 residues. The CDR3 loop reads CASSSRGGLAKNIQYF. CDR3 DNA: TGTGCCAGTAGTTCCCGGGGGGGGCTAGCCAAAAACATTCAGTACTTC.

This clone appeared a single time. The rearrangement uses TRBV6-2 or TRBV6-3 and TRBJ2-4, with 7 bases lining up with TRBD1. The CDR3 totals 17 residues. Unmatched junction bases numbered 9, after V lost 4 bases and J lost 0 bases. The germline CDR1 and CDR2 sequences are MNHEY and SVGEGT. The CDR3 here is CASSSRTGFIAKNIQYF. The CDR3 DNA is TGTGCCAGCAGTTCAAGGACAGGCTTCATAGCCAAAAACATTCAGTACTTC.

V is TRBV7-2 and J is TRBJ1-1, with a tentative D call TRBD1 (5 bases). V dropped 2 bases and J dropped 4 bases, with 14 bases sitting between them. Germline V gives CDR1 SGHTA, CDR2 FQGNSA. The CDR3 runs 15 residues. The CDR3 nucleotides read TGTGCCAGCAGCTTAACACCCGACAGCTCCACTGAAGCTTTCTTT. As protein: CASSLTPDSSTEAFF.

Only one count was recorded for this clone. The rearrangement links TRBV19 to TRBJ2-5; possibly TRBD1 for D (5 bases). Trimming pared 4 bases from V and 2 bases from J, leaving 11 bases between. The CDR3 has 14 amino acids. Germline-derived CDR1 and CDR2 are LNHDA and SQIVND (reference sequence). The DNA for the CDR3 is TGTGCCAGTAGTACCCCAGGGTTGCAAGAGACCCAGTACTTC. It encodes CASSTPGLQETQYF.

The V gene is TRBV7-2, the J gene TRBJ1-5; the D is unclear. CDR3 size: 14 residues. The V gene lost 5 bases and the J gene lost 5 bases, with 13 bases spanning the gap. Germline V gene sequence: CDR1 SGHTA, CDR2 FQGNSA. DNA for the CDR3: TGTGCCAGCAGCCCCGCGGCGGGAGATCAGCCCCAGCATTTT. Its translation: CASSPAAGDQPQHF.

The chain employs TRBV19 and TRBJ2-1; 7 bases match TRBD1. This CDR3 is built from 21 residues. Germline values: CDR1 LNHDA, CDR2 SQIVND (reference sequence). Unmatched junction bases numbered 26, after V lost 5 bases and J lost 4 bases. CDR3 region: CASSFDPGQSGRPKLYNEQFF. As DNA, the CDR3 is TGTGCCAGTAGTTTCGATCCGGGACAGAGCGGTCGCCCCAAACTATACAATGAGCAGTTCTTC.

This rearrangement joins TRBV30 to TRBJ1-1, with D hard to call. CDR1 is GTSNPN, CDR2 SVGIG, per germline (reference sequence). Trimming left V 2 bases short and J 4 bases short, with 5 bases between. The CDR3 is 11 amino acids. The CDR3 region has the DNA TGTGCCTGGAGTCGTTCCACTGAAGCTTTCTTT. Amino acids: CAWSRSTEAFF.

CDR3 protein: CATSDRRRRTSYNEQFF. The DNA of the CDR3 is TGTGCCACCAGTGACCGACGACGGAGAACTTCCTACAATGAGCAGTTCTTC. The chain couples TRBV24-1 to TRBJ2-1, with D hard to call. Trimming removed 4 bases from V and 1 base from J, with 16 bases in between. CDR1 KGHDR and CDR2 SFDVKD come from the germline V gene. The CDR3 runs 17 residues.

The V gene is TRBV3-1 (or the pseudogene TRBV3-2), the J gene TRBJ2-4; 8 nucleotides align to TRBD1. The CDR3 sequence is 17 residues long. V lost 0 bases to trimming and J lost 1 base; unmatched junction nucleotides: 5. Per the germline V gene, CDR1 is LGHDT and CDR2 is YNNKEL (reference sequence). The CDR3 coding sequence is TGTGCCAGCAGCCAAGATACAGGGGGTAAGGCCAAAAACATTCAGTACTTC. Protein product: CASSQDTGGKAKNIQYF.

The chain is built from TRBV13 and TRBJ2-7; 9 bases fit TRBD2. V shed 4 bases and J 3 bases; nucleotides not matched to a gene: 7. This CDR3 contains 15 residues. CDR1 is PRHDT, CDR2 FYEKMQ, per germline (reference sequence). Written as DNA, the CDR3 is TGTGCCAGCAGCTCACCGACTAGCGGCTACTACGAGCAGTACTTC. This encodes CASSSPTSGYYEQYF.

This rearrangement joins TRBV19 to TRBJ2-3; a weak D match, TRBD1 (7 bases). The germline CDR1 and CDR2 sequences are LNHDA and SQIVND (reference sequence). This CDR3 has 17 residues. V was clipped by 7 bases and J by 2 bases, with 22 bases between them. The CDR3 is CASTRGRGATLTDTQYF. The CDR3 DNA is TGTGCCAGTACCCGAGGCAGGGGGGCTACTCTCACAGATACGCAGTATTTT.

V gene TRBV13 combines with J gene TRBJ1-3; possibly TRBD1 for D (5 bases). From germline, CDR1 is PRHDT and CDR2 FYEKMQ (reference sequence). This CDR3 is 16 amino acids long. The germline V and J ends were trimmed by 4 bases and 0 bases, with 13 bases remaining between them. As DNA, the CDR3 is TGTGCCAGCAGCTGGGGGGACCCGAGCTCTGGAAACACCATATATTTT. Encoded protein: CASSWGDPSSGNTIYF.

The CDR3 DNA is TGTGCCAGCAGTGAAGGGGCAGGGGCCGACACAGATACGCAGTATTTT. It encodes CASSEGAGADTDTQYF. The J gene is TRBJ2-3, the V gene TRBV6-1; weak D call: TRBD1 (6 bases). CDR3 length: 16 residues. Trimming cost V 1 base and J 2 bases, with 13 bases left between them. Per the germline V gene, CDR1 is MNHNS and CDR2 is SASEGT.